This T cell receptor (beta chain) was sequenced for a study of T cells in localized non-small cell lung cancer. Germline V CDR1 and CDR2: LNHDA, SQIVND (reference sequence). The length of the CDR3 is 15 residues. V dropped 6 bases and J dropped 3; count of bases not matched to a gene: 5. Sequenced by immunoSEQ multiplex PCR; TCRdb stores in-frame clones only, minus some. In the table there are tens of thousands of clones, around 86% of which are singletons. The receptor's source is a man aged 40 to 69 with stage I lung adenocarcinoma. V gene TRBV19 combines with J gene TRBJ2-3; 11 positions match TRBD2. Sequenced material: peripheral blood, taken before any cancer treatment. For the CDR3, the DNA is TGTGCCAGTAGCACTAGCGGGAGTCGGACAGATACGCAGTATTTT. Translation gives CASSTSGSRTDTQYF.